The 20 T cell receptor beta chains below were found in one sample sequenced in a study of blood T cell repertoires in COVID-19. Libraries were prepared by immunoSEQ multiplex PCR; TCRdb keeps only in-frame clonotypes and omits some of them. Of fewer than 200,000 clones listed, 88% are singletons. The specimen was peripheral blood. The receptors originated from a man aged 45-60 years who had recovered from COVID-19.

This chain uses TRBV28 with TRBJ2-3; TRBD2 matches at 14 bases. Looked up from germline, CDR1 is MDHEN and CDR2 is SYDVKM. The J segment lost 4 bases and the V segment lost 4 bases, leaving 19 bases of the junction unmatched. This CDR3 has 21 residues. For the CDR3, the DNA is TGTGCCAGCAGTTCTATGGTGACTAGCGGGGGGGCCTCTCCCCAGGCAGATACGCAGTATTTT. This translates into CASSSMVTSGGASPQADTQYF.

The J gene is TRBJ2-2, the V gene TRBV9, with no clear D. V was pared by 4 bases and J by 5 bases, with 15 bases between. Germline V gene sequence: CDR1 SGDLS, CDR2 YYNGEE. There are 15 residues in the CDR3. For the CDR3, the DNA is TGTGCCAGCAGCCCCTGGAGCGTAGGAACCGGGGAGCTGTTTTTT. Translated: CASSPWSVGTGELFF. The variable domain in full, with the rest retrieved from reference TRBV9 and TRBJ2-2, is DSGVTQTPKHLITATGQRVTLRCSPRSGDLSVYWYQQSLDQGLQFLIQYYNGEERAKGNILERFSAQQFPDLHSELNLSSLELGDSALYFCASSPWSVGTGELFFGEGSRLTVL.

The chain links TRBV9 to TRBJ2-3, with a tentative D call TRBD1 (6 bases). The CDR3 is made up of 15 amino acids. The germline CDR1 and CDR2 sequences are SGDLS and YYNGEE. V was pared by 3 bases and J by 2 bases, with 13 bases between. The CDR3: CASSAWGHNTDTQYF. The CDR3 DNA sequence: TGTGCCAGCAGCGCCTGGGGGCATAACACAGATACGCAGTATTTT.

V and J are TRBV6-4 and TRBJ2-1; 8 bases are shared with TRBD2. Trimming took 3 bases from V and 2 from J; bases not matched to a gene: 3. Germline V gene lookup returns CDR1 MRHNA and CDR2 SNTAGT. CDR3 length: 15 residues. The CDR3 coding sequence is TGTGCCAGCAGTGAACGGGAGGGGACCTACAATGAGCAGTTCTTC. It translates to CASSEREGTYNEQFF.

This clone was seen just once. The chain combines TRBV6-5 with TRBJ1-4, with D uncertain. Germline V lookup: CDR1 MNHEY, CDR2 SVGAGI. Deletions cut 4 bases from V and 0 bases from J, with 9 bases between. The CDR3 is 15 residues long. The CDR3 coding sequence is TGTGCCAGCAGTTTCTTATTTGCAACTAATGAAAAACTGTTTTTT. Protein product: CASSFLFATNEKLFF.

CDR3 amino acids: CASSLDSNYGYTF. The CDR3 DNA follows: TGTGCCAGCAGCTTGGACAGTAACTATGGCTACACCTTC. The chain joins TRBV5-4 to TRBJ1-2; D is undetermined. Germline-derived CDR1 and CDR2 are SGHNT and YYREEE (reference sequence). The CDR3 length is 13 residues. V was pared by 0 bases and J by 1 base, with 4 bases between.

V usage is TRBV7-2 and J usage is TRBJ2-7; D perhaps matches TRBD2 (6 bases). Germline V gene lookup returns CDR1 SGHTA and CDR2 FQGNSA. The CDR3 totals 15 residues. Trimming removed 3 bases at V and 0 bases at J, with 12 bases between. CDR3 amino acids: CASSLEGRPSYEQYF. Here the CDR3 DNA reads TGTGCCAGCAGCTTGGAGGGCAGACCCTCCTACGAGCAGTACTTC.

This chain connects TRBV6-4 to TRBJ1-1; D might be TRBD1 (5 bases). Between the trimmed V and J ends, which lost 7 bases and 4 bases, there was a span of 13 bases. Germline V gene lookup returns CDR1 MRHNA and CDR2 SNTAGT. There are 13 residues in the CDR3. As DNA, the CDR3 is TGTGCCAGCAACTCAGGGTGGGGCACTGAAGCTTTCTTT. Its translation is CASNSGWGTEAFF.

The chain couples TRBV2 to TRBJ1-1; no firm D call. Germline assignment: CDR1 SNHLY and CDR2 FYNNEI. There are 15 residues in the CDR3. Trimming removed 5 bases at V and 2 bases at J, with 15 bases between. CDR3 nucleotide sequence: TGTGCCAGCAGTAGGACGGGGAGTCAAAACACTGAAGCTTTCTTT. Protein: CASSRTGSQNTEAFF.

There are a few counts of this clone. The chain joins TRBV21-1 to TRBJ1-6; the DNA was not compared with TRBD1, the D call given in the table. TRBV21-1 is described as a pseudogene. The CDR3 contains 15 residues. CDR3 bases: TGTGCCAGCAGCAAAGCGCGGCAGGGTGACTCACCCCTCCACTTT. It is translated as CASSKARQGDSPLHF.

This chain connects TRBV9 to TRBJ2-5; D uncertain. Germline V gives CDR1 SGDLS, CDR2 YYNGEE. The CDR3 contains 14 residues. The V end lost 0 bases, the J end lost 5 bases, and 11 bases lay between the germline ends. CDR3 sequence (DNA): TGTGCCAGCAGCGTAGGAACTATCGGGGAGACCCAGTACTTC. Protein sequence: CASSVGTIGETQYF.

CDR3 sequence (DNA): TGTGCCAGCAGCTTGGGACAGGGACAGTACTTC. Its protein product is CASSLGQGQYF. This chain uses TRBV5-6 with TRBJ2-7; 7 positions match TRBD1. V shed 0 bases, J shed 10 bases, and the junction held 1 base outside the gene matches. There are 11 residues in the CDR3. Germline CDR1 reads SGHDT; CDR2 reads YYEEEE.

This clone was picked up a small number of times. The gene calls are TRBV6-2 or TRBV6-3 and TRBJ1-5, with TRBD1 identical over 10 bases. Germline lookup yields CDR1 MNHEY and CDR2 SVGEGT. V was pared by 7 bases and J by 5 bases, with 8 bases of the junction left unmatched. This CDR3 is 15 amino acids long. CDR3 in amino acids: CASNPGQGTHQPQHF. Here the CDR3 DNA reads TGTGCCAGCAACCCGGGACAGGGGACCCATCAGCCCCAGCATTTT.

The chain recombines TRBV28 with TRBJ2-1; 8 positions agree with TRBD1. The V gene end was trimmed by 4 bases and the J gene end by 8 bases; junction bases not matched to a gene: 10. Germline V gene sequence: CDR1 MDHEN, CDR2 SYDVKM. The CDR3 is 15 residues long. The CDR3 is CASSSWTGRTDEQFF. CDR3 bases: TGTGCCAGCAGTTCTTGGACAGGGAGGACGGATGAGCAGTTCTTC. The full variable domain, with the rest looked up from reference TRBV28 and TRBJ2-1, is DVKVTQSSRYLVKRTGEKVFLECVQDMDHENMFWYRQDPGLGLRLIYFSYDVKMKEKGDIPEGYSVSREKKERFSLILESASTNQTSMYLCASSSWTGRTDEQFFGPGTRLTVL.

The count of this clone is one. The CDR3 DNA reads as TGTGCCAGCAGCTTGTTTGGGGCAGGGGTTGCAGATACGCAGTATTTT. It specifies CASSLFGAGVADTQYF. J is TRBJ2-3 and V is TRBV7-9; D is perhaps TRBD1 (6 bases). The germline V and J ends were trimmed by 3 bases and 4 bases, with 17 bases remaining between them. Germline lookup yields CDR1 SEHNR and CDR2 FQNEAQ (reference sequence). The CDR3 has 16 residues. Variable domain in full (rest from reference TRBV7-9 and TRBJ2-3): DTGVSQNPRHKITKRGQNVTFRCDPISEHNRLYWYRQTLGQGPEFLTYFQNEAQLEKSRLLSDRFSAERPKGSFSTLEIQRTEQGDSAMYLCASSLFGAGVADTQYFGPGTRLTVL.

The chain carries TRBV4-3 and TRBJ1-5; D is uncertain. Between the trimmed V and J ends, which lost 1 base and 4 bases, there was a span of 11 bases. Germline-derived CDR1 and CDR2 are LGHNA and YSLEER. The length of the CDR3 is 15 residues. DNA of the CDR3: TGCGCCAGCAGCCAAGCCGGCGGTATTAATCAGCCCCAGCATTTT. Translating gives CASSQAGGINQPQHF.

V and J are TRBV12-3 or TRBV12-4 and TRBJ2-3; D gene unclear. The CDR3 has 13 residues. Trimming took 6 bases from V and 5 from J, leaving 12 bases between them. CDR3 DNA: TGTGCCAGCAGGGAGCCCCCGGGAGATACGCAGTATTTT. This translates into CASREPPGDTQYF.

The V call is TRBV23-1, the J call TRBJ1-1, with 7 nucleotides matching TRBD1. TRBV23-1 is placed among ORFs of uncertain function. This CDR3 is built from 14 residues. The trim removed 3 bases at V and 5 bases at J, leaving 6 bases unmatched. The CDR3 loop is CASSHTTGETEAFF. The CDR3 DNA reads as TGCGCCAGCAGTCATACAACAGGGGAGACTGAAGCTTTCTTT.

This sequence joins TRBV9 and TRBJ1-1; D unclear. The CDR3 is 14 amino acids. The germline V gene encodes CDR1 SGDLS and CDR2 YYNGEE. The germline V and J ends were trimmed by 0 bases and 4 bases, with 10 bases remaining between them. As DNA, the CDR3 is TGTGCCAGCAGCGTAGGTACACGGAGCACTGAAGCTTTCTTT. This gives the protein CASSVGTRSTEAFF.

This chain connects TRBV29-1 to TRBJ1-2; 9 bases are shared with TRBD1. Germline lookup yields CDR1 SQVTM and CDR2 ANQGSEA. V was clipped by 4 bases and J by 2 bases; unmatched bases: 2. The CDR3 runs to 13 residues. CDR3 sequence: CSVGTGVNYGYTF. For the CDR3, the DNA is TGCAGCGTTGGGACAGGGGTAAACTATGGCTACACCTTC.